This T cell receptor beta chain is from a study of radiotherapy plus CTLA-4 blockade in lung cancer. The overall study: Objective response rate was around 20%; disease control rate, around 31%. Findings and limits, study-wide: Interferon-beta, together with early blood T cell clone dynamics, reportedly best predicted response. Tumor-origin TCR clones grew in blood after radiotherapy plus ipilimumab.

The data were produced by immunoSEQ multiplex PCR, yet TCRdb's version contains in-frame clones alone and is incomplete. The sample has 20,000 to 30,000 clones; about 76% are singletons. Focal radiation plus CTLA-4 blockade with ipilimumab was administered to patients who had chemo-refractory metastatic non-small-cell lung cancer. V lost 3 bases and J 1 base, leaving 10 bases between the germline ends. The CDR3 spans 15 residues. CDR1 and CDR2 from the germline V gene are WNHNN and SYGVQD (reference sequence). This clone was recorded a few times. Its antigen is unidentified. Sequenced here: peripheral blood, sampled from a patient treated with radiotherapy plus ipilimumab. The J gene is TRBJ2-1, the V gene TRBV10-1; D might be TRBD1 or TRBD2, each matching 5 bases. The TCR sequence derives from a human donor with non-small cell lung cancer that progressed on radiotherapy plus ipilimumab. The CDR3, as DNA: TGCGCCAGCAGTGAAGGGACCCAATCCTACAATGAGCAGTTCTTC. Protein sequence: CASSEGTQSYNEQFF.